This entry lists 17 T cell receptor beta chains sequenced from one sample in a study of T cell responses to AZD1222 COVID-19 vaccine. Assay used: immunoSEQ multiplex PCR; TCRdb lists only in-frame clones, some missing. The sample has about 140,000 clones, around 88% seen once. The sample consisted of peripheral blood, taken on day 0 of AZD1222 vaccination. These receptors were obtained from an adult in good health.

The chain carries TRBV4-2 and TRBJ1-4; weak D call: TRBD1 (5 bases). Germline V CDR1 and CDR2: LGHNA, YNFKEQ. This CDR3 spans 15 amino acids. With 0 bases removed from V and 8 bases from J, the gap between germline ends came to 13 bases. The CDR3 DNA is TGTGCCAGCAGCCAAGATTGGGGGAGTTACGAAAAACTGTTTTTT. It yields the protein CASSQDWGSYEKLFF.

This chain links TRBV7-2 with TRBJ2-7, with TRBD2 matching 14 bases. The ends lost 5 bases at V and 4 bases at J; junction bases unmatched: 4. This CDR3 spans 15 amino acids. CDR1 is SGHTA and CDR2 is FQGNSA in the germline V gene. The CDR3 coding sequence is TGTGCCAGCAGCACCGGGACTAGCGGGAGTTACGAGCAGTACTTC. The encoded protein is CASSTGTSGSYEQYF.

Remarks on this clone: Other DNA sequences within the sample encode an identical CDR3. The chain uses TRBV5-1 and TRBJ2-7; D is uncertain. This CDR3 region has 14 residues. Trimming stripped 0 bases from V and 3 bases from J, with 10 bases between. Germline values: CDR1 SGHRS, CDR2 YFSETQ. Here the CDR3 reads CASSLGGSSYEQYF. The CDR3 nucleotides are TGCGCCAGCAGCTTGGGTGGTAGCAGCTACGAGCAGTACTTC.

V is TRBV6-6 and J is TRBJ1-1; D not certain. CDR1 is MNHNY, CDR2 SVGAGI, per germline (reference sequence). This CDR3 region has 13 residues. V was clipped by 2 bases and J by 5 bases, with 9 bases between them. The CDR3 nucleotides read TGTGCCAGCAGTTACCTTGGAACAACTGAAGCTTTCTTT. This translates into CASSYLGTTEAFF.

The V gene is TRBV30, the J gene TRBJ2-4, with D maybe TRBD1 (6 bases). Germline V lookup: CDR1 GTSNPN, CDR2 SVGIG (reference sequence). The CDR3 runs to 14 residues. Trimming left V 3 bases short and J 8 bases short, with 17 bases between. The CDR3 here is CAWRQGPRGDIQYF. The CDR3, as DNA: TGTGCCTGGAGGCAGGGGCCCCGGGGAGACATTCAGTACTTC.

The chain uses TRBV18 and TRBJ2-5; TRBD1 matches 8 bases. CDR1 and CDR2 from the germline V gene are KGHSH and LQKENI. V was clipped by 3 bases and J by 5 bases; unmatched bases: 5. The CDR3 extends over 14 amino acids. CDR3 nucleotide sequence: TGTGCCAGCTCACCGCAGGACAGGGAGGAGACCCAGTACTTC. Translating gives CASSPQDREETQYF.

The rearrangement uses TRBV27 and TRBJ1-2, with 10 nucleotides matching TRBD1. Germline V gene data show CDR1 as MNHEY and CDR2 as SMNVEV (reference sequence). The CDR3 runs to 14 residues. Unmatched junction bases numbered 5, after V lost 2 bases and J lost 8 bases. CDR3 DNA: TGTGCCAGCAGTTTACTCGGGACAGGGGCGGGCTACACCTTC. Translation gives CASSLLGTGAGYTF.

This clone was seen once. The chain uses TRBV14 and TRBJ1-4, with D unclear. This CDR3 has 15 residues. Deletions cut 0 bases from V and 8 bases from J, with 13 bases between. Germline CDR1 reads SGHDN; CDR2 reads FVKESK. The CDR3 reads CASSQDPGSGEKLFF. The CDR3 nucleotides read TGTGCCAGCAGCCAAGACCCTGGGAGTGGGGAAAAACTGTTTTTT.

The genes are TRBV7-9 and TRBJ2-2; possibly TRBD1 for D (6 bases). CDR1 is SEHNR, CDR2 FQNEAQ, per germline (reference sequence). The ends were cut back, 5 bases at V and 0 bases at J, with 13 bases in the middle. The CDR3 runs to 16 residues. CDR3 nucleotide sequence: TGTGCCAGCAGCCGAGGACAGCCCACGAACACCGGGGAGCTGTTTTTT. Encoded protein: CASSRGQPTNTGELFF.

The chain joins TRBV5-1 to TRBJ2-5; 7 bases fit TRBD2. This CDR3 is 12 amino acids long. Germline-derived CDR1 and CDR2 are SGHRS and YFSETQ. The V segment lost 7 bases and the J segment 2 bases; nucleotides outside the gene matches: 2. The CDR3 DNA follows: TGCGCCAGCGCAGCGGGACAAGAGACCCAGTACTTC. Its protein is CASAAGQETQYF. Full variable domain (missing parts from reference TRBV5-1 and TRBJ2-5): KAGVTQTPRYLIKTRGQQVTLSCSPISGHRSVSWYQQTPGQGLQFLFEYFSETQRNKGNFPGRFSGRQFSNSRSEMNVSTLELGDSALYLCASAAGQETQYFGPGTRLLVL.

The V call is TRBV9, the J call TRBJ1-5, with D hard to call. The germline V and J ends were trimmed by 0 bases and 5 bases, with 12 bases remaining between them. The CDR3 spans 15 residues. Germline-derived CDR1 and CDR2 are SGDLS and YYNGEE. In nucleotides, the CDR3 is TGTGCCAGCAGCGTAGGAGTCAGGTGGGATCAGCCCCAGCATTTT. Encoded protein: CASSVGVRWDQPQHF.

This clone has only a few counts. This rearrangement joins TRBV19 to TRBJ2-1; possible D gene TRBD2, 6 bases. CDR1 is LNHDA and CDR2 is SQIVND in the germline V gene (reference sequence). The V end was cut by 3 bases, the J end by 8 bases, with 14 bases between. This CDR3 is built from 14 residues. CDR3 in DNA: TGTGCCAGTAGTATCCTGGGAGGAAGGGATGAGCAGTTCTTC. This sequence encodes CASSILGGRDEQFF.

V gene TRBV7-8 combines with J gene TRBJ1-1; D may be TRBD1 (5 bases). The CDR3 extends over 12 amino acids. Germline V CDR1 and CDR2: SGHVS, FQNEAQ. The germline V and J ends were trimmed by 7 bases and 10 bases, with 16 bases remaining between them. The CDR3, as DNA: TGTGCCAGCACCCTGCCCGGGGCTATAGCTTTCTTT. Encoded protein: CASTLPGAIAFF.

This clone was seen only once. The chain recombines TRBV12-3 or TRBV12-4 with TRBJ2-1, with D unclear. Between the trimmed V and J ends, which lost 7 bases and 5 bases, there was a span of 12 bases. The CDR3 consists of 13 residues. The CDR3: CASTLSPDNEQFF. The CDR3 nucleotides are TGTGCCAGCACCCTCTCTCCGGACAATGAGCAGTTCTTC.

The chain employs TRBV5-1 and TRBJ1-2; D is uncertain. V was clipped by 0 bases and J by 2 bases, with 11 bases between them. The germline V gene has CDR1 SGHRS and CDR2 YFSETQ. This CDR3 is built from 15 residues. For the CDR3, the DNA is TGCGCCAGCAGCTTGGGCAACACCCCGAACTATGGCTACACCTTC. Encoded protein: CASSLGNTPNYGYTF. The variable domain in full, with the rest retrieved from reference TRBV5-1 and TRBJ1-2, is KAGVTQTPRYLIKTRGQQVTLSCSPISGHRSVSWYQQTPGQGLQFLFEYFSETQRNKGNFPGRFSGRQFSNSRSEMNVSTLELGDSALYLCASSLGNTPNYGYTFGSGTRLTVV.

The chain links TRBV7-2 to TRBJ2-2; no firm D call. The germline V and J ends were trimmed by 1 base and 3 bases, with 9 bases remaining between them. CDR3 length equals 15 residues. CDR1 is SGHTA and CDR2 is FQGNSA in the germline V gene. This CDR3 is CASSLDLLYTGELFF. For the CDR3, the DNA is TGTGCCAGCAGCTTAGACCTTCTTTACACCGGGGAGCTGTTTTTT.

This clone has a single count. This rearrangement joins TRBV25-1 to TRBJ1-4, with 9 bases fitting TRBD1. The CDR3 loop spans 13 amino acids. CDR1 is MGHDK and CDR2 is SYGVNS in the germline V gene. The J segment lost 5 bases and the V segment lost 9 bases, leaving 4 bases of the junction unmatched. CDR3 amino acids: CASRTGANEKLFF. The CDR3 DNA reads TGTGCCAGTAGGACAGGGGCGAATGAAAAACTGTTTTTT.